These 27 T cell receptor beta chains were sequenced from one sample in a study of blood T cell repertoires in COVID-19. Sequenced by immunoSEQ multiplex PCR; TCRdb stores in-frame clones only, minus some. The sample contains some 200,000 clones, 84% of which appear only once. The specimen sequenced was peripheral blood. These TCRs come from a woman over 75 with active or convalescent COVID-19.

About this clone itself: Other DNA variants within this sample encode the same CDR3. This chain links TRBV7-3 with TRBJ2-2, with TRBD2 matching 8 bases. The CDR3 sequence is 15 residues long. The germline gives CDR1 SGHTA, CDR2 FQGTGA. Trimming cost V 6 bases and J 0 bases; bases outside gene matches: 3. The CDR3 bases are TGTGCCAGCAGTTTAGCGGGACCGAACACCGGGGAGCTGTTTTTT. It specifies CASSLAGPNTGELFF.

This clone was observed once. The genes are TRBV3-1 (or the pseudogene TRBV3-2) and TRBJ2-7; 9 nucleotides agree with TRBD1. The V gene end was trimmed by 3 bases and the J gene end by 6 bases; junction bases not matched to a gene: 6. Per germline, CDR1 LGHDT and CDR2 YNNKEL (reference sequence). This CDR3 is 14 amino acids long. Written as DNA, the CDR3 is TGTGCCAGCAGCCAGGGACAGGGAATATCCGAGCAGTACTTC. Protein product: CASSQGQGISEQYF.

This sequence joins TRBV5-8 and TRBJ1-1; D is undetermined. The CDR3 is 15 amino acids. Germline-derived CDR1 and CDR2 are SGHTS and YDEGEE. V lost 6 bases and J lost 5, with 20 bases in between. The CDR3 bases are TGTGCCAGCAACGCTCTTACTAGGGTGGGGACTGAAGCTTTCTTT. Its protein product is CASNALTRVGTEAFF.

The gene calls are TRBV11-3 and TRBJ2-3; 8 bases line up with TRBD2. This CDR3 is built from 14 residues. The V gene's germline CDR1 is SGHNT and CDR2 YENEEA. The V and J ends lost 1 base and 6 bases, in that order; junction bases with no gene match: 3. As DNA, the CDR3 is TGTGCCAGCAGCTTAGGGGGCGGGAGGGATACGCAGTATTTT. This gives the protein CASSLGGGRDTQYF.

The rearrangement links TRBV5-1 to TRBJ1-6; D is undetermined. V was cut by 4 bases and J by 6 bases, with 8 bases left in between. Germline-derived CDR1 and CDR2 are SGHRS and YFSETQ. CDR3 size: 13 residues. CDR3 loop: CASSETINSPLHF. DNA for the CDR3: TGCGCCAGCAGCGAGACAATTAATTCACCCCTCCACTTT.

This chain joins TRBV7-2 and TRBJ2-1; TRBD1 is a possible D gene (5 bases). Deletions cut 2 bases from V and 5 bases from J, with 19 bases between. CDR1 is SGHTA, CDR2 FQGNSA, per germline. This CDR3 comprises 17 residues. The CDR3 region is CASSLKAGRDYHNEQFF. The CDR3 DNA reads as TGTGCCAGCAGCTTAAAGGCCGGCAGGGATTATCACAATGAGCAGTTCTTC. Full variable domain (outside the CDR3, taken from reference TRBV7-2 and TRBJ2-1): GAGVSQSPSNKVTEKGKDVELRCDPISGHTALYWYRQSLGQGLEFLIYFQGNSAPDKSGLPSDRFSAERTGGSVSTLTIQRTQQEDSAVYLCASSLKAGRDYHNEQFFGPGTRLTVL.

This clone was found a few times. The CDR3 sequence: CASTEGQYYGYTF. In DNA, the CDR3 is TGTGCCAGCACCGAGGGACAGTACTATGGCTACACCTTC. The chain carries TRBV6-6 and TRBJ1-2; 7 nucleotides agree with TRBD1. Germline V CDR1 and CDR2: MNHNY, SVGAGI (reference sequence). Trimming cost V 7 bases and J 3 bases; bases outside gene matches: 5. The CDR3 totals 13 residues.

In this sample, this clone turned up once. J is TRBJ2-5 and V is TRBV28; tentative D call: TRBD1 (6 bases). Germline V CDR1 and CDR2: MDHEN, SYDVKM. CDR3 size: 11 residues. CDR3 in amino acids: CAAGARETQYF. The CDR3 DNA sequence: TGTGCGGCAGGGGCGAGAGAGACCCAGTACTTC.

In this sample, this clone turned up a few times. The chain recombines TRBV27 with TRBJ2-5; D possibly corresponds to TRBD1 (6 bases). Trimming left V 5 bases short and J 2 bases short, with 12 bases between. The CDR3 is 14 amino acids. Germline CDR1 MNHEY, CDR2 SMNVEV (reference sequence). In nucleotides, the CDR3 is TGTGCCAGCAGTCCTACAGGGAGACAAGAGACCCAGTACTTC. Its protein is CASSPTGRQETQYF.

This clone was seen a single time. This chain links TRBV6-5 with TRBJ2-7; the D gene is possibly TRBD2 (5 bases). Deletions cut 3 bases from V and 0 bases from J, with 9 bases between. The CDR3 is 14 amino acids. The germline CDR1 and CDR2 sequences are MNHEY and SVGAGI. The CDR3, as DNA: TGTGCCAGCAGTTATGAGGGTAGCTCCTACGAGCAGTACTTC. Translated, it gives CASSYEGSSYEQYF.

This chain connects TRBV5-4 to TRBJ2-6; D gene uncertain. Germline V gene lookup returns CDR1 SGHNT and CDR2 YYREEE (reference sequence). V was trimmed by 5 bases and J by 4 bases, leaving 16 bases between them. This CDR3 has 16 amino acids. In DNA, the CDR3 is TGTGCCAGCAGGGCTGGCGGTTCGTCCGGGGCCAACGTCCTGACTTTC. It yields the protein CASRAGGSSGANVLTF.

V usage is TRBV7-3 and J usage is TRBJ1-1, with D possibly matching TRBD1 (6 bases). The CDR3 totals 14 residues. Trimming pared 5 bases from V and 4 bases from J, leaving 14 bases between. Looked up from germline, CDR1 is SGHTA and CDR2 is FQGTGA. The CDR3 DNA reads as TGTGCCAGCAGCGCCCAACAGGGAATCACTGAAGCTTTCTTT. Its protein is CASSAQQGITEAFF.

V usage is TRBV5-4 and J usage is TRBJ2-1; 7 positions match TRBD2. Germline CDR1 SGHNT, CDR2 YYREEE (reference sequence). This CDR3 has 18 residues. Trimming cost V 3 bases and J 7 bases; bases outside gene matches: 19. CDR3 sequence reads: CASSSLGLVAGAGNEQFF. Here the CDR3 DNA reads TGTGCCAGCAGCTCGTTAGGCTTGGTAGCGGGCGCTGGGAATGAGCAGTTCTTC.

The chain carries TRBV28 and TRBJ2-7; no definite D call. Germline-derived CDR1 and CDR2 are MDHEN and SYDVKM. The V gene lost 6 bases and the J gene lost 0 bases, with 15 bases spanning the gap. The length of the CDR3 is 15 residues. This chain's CDR3 is CASSRGLKSSYEQYF. The DNA of the CDR3 is TGTGCCAGCAGCCGCGGATTAAAAAGCTCCTACGAGCAGTACTTC.

To note about this clone: Other DNA sequences from this sample encode an identical CDR3 as well. J is TRBJ1-2 and V is TRBV6-5; 7 bases match TRBD1. V shed 6 bases, J shed 2 bases, and the junction held 3 bases outside the gene matches. Germline lookup yields CDR1 MNHEY and CDR2 SVGAGI. The CDR3 totals 13 residues. The CDR3 protein is CASSLTGNYGYTF. The DNA for the CDR3 is TGTGCCAGCAGCCTGACAGGGAACTATGGCTACACCTTC.

This chain connects TRBV18 to TRBJ2-1; 7 bases are shared with TRBD1. Looked up from germline, CDR1 is KGHSH and CDR2 is LQKENI. The J segment lost 0 bases and the V segment lost 6 bases, leaving 5 bases of the junction unmatched. This CDR3 spans 15 amino acids. CDR3 loop: CASSPRQGSYNEQFF. For the CDR3, the DNA is TGTGCCAGCTCTCCCAGACAGGGCTCCTACAATGAGCAGTTCTTC. Full variable domain (remainder filled in from reference TRBV18 and TRBJ2-1): NAGVMQNPRHLVRRRGQEARLRCSPMKGHSHVYWYRQLPEEGLKFMVYLQKENIIDESGMPKERFSAEFPKEGPSILRIQQVVRGDSAAYFCASSPRQGSYNEQFFGPGTRLTVL.

This clone has only one observation. The CDR3 bases are TGTGCCAGCTCCCTCATCGAGGCGAACACCGGGGAGCTGTTTTTT. It specifies CASSLIEANTGELFF. The chain uses TRBV18 and TRBJ2-2; unclear D gene. Trimming took off 6 bases at V and 0 bases at J, with 11 bases between the two ends. Germline lookup yields CDR1 KGHSH and CDR2 LQKENI. The CDR3 totals 15 residues.

The chain is built from TRBV6-5 and TRBJ2-7; 10 nucleotides agree with TRBD1. This CDR3 spans 15 amino acids. J was trimmed by 2 bases and V by 6 bases; bases with no gene match: 7. Germline V CDR1 and CDR2: MNHEY, SVGAGI. CDR3 protein: CASSLDRGRTYEQYF. CDR3 DNA: TGTGCCAGCAGCCTAGACAGGGGGCGAACCTACGAGCAGTACTTC.

This clone was seen more than once but under ten times. This sequence joins TRBV10-3 and TRBJ2-7, with D perhaps matching TRBD1 (6 bases). The CDR3 covers 17 residues. Germline values: CDR1 ENHRY, CDR2 SYGVKD. V was trimmed by 1 base and J by 0 bases, leaving 16 bases between them. The CDR3 nucleotides read TGTGCCATCAGTGAGTTCCTACAGGGTACAAGCTCCTACGAGCAGTACTTC. Protein product: CAISEFLQGTSSYEQYF.

This chain links TRBV3-1 (or the pseudogene TRBV3-2) with TRBJ2-3; D is ambiguous. V lost 1 base and J lost 5, with 7 bases in between. Germline CDR1 LGHDT, CDR2 YNNKEL (reference sequence). The CDR3 is 13 residues long. The CDR3 loop is CASSQGNLDTQYF. The CDR3 region has the DNA TGTGCCAGCAGCCAAGGTAATCTAGATACGCAGTATTTT.

The chain has TRBV4-2 and TRBJ2-5; 7 bases match TRBD2. With V trimmed by 4 bases and J by 4 bases, 3 bases remained unmatched. Germline V CDR1 and CDR2: LGHNA, YNFKEQ. CDR3 length: 13 amino acids. CDR3 loop: CASSLREGETQYF. In DNA form, the CDR3 reads TGTGCCAGCAGCCTCAGGGAGGGAGAGACCCAGTACTTC.

This rearrangement joins TRBV10-3 to TRBJ2-3, with TRBD1 matching 11 bases. The CDR3 is 14 residues long. V lost 6 bases, J lost 4 bases, and 3 bases stayed unmatched. Germline CDR1 reads ENHRY; CDR2 reads SYGVKD. The CDR3 DNA follows: TGTGCCATCAGCTCGGACAGGGGGCCAGATACGCAGTATTTT. Translating gives CAISSDRGPDTQYF.

This clone was seen just once. The rearrangement joins TRBV18 to TRBJ2-5; tentative D call: TRBD2 (5 bases). V lost 5 bases, J lost 2 bases, and 15 bases lay in between. Germline assignment: CDR1 KGHSH and CDR2 LQKENI. The CDR3 runs 15 residues. The CDR3, as DNA: TGTGCCAGCTCATCACGGAGGCTAGCACAAGAGACCCAGTACTTC. It specifies CASSSRRLAQETQYF.

This chain joins TRBV6-6 and TRBJ1-6; 7 bases align to TRBD1. This CDR3 spans 13 amino acids. J gave up 9 bases and V 7 bases, and 6 bases lay outside the gene matches. Germline V gene lookup returns CDR1 MNHNY and CDR2 SVGAGI (reference sequence). The CDR3 reads CASTRQGGSPLHF. Written as DNA, the CDR3 is TGTGCCAGCACCCGACAGGGTGGTTCACCCCTCCACTTT.

This chain links TRBV29-1 with TRBJ1-5, with TRBD1 matching 8 bases. Germline V CDR1 and CDR2: SQVTM, ANQGSEA. This CDR3 has 19 amino acids. Losses at the gene ends were 0 bases for V and 1 base for J; bases not matched to a gene: 14. This CDR3 reads CSVEEFGGQGLPSNQPQHF. CDR3 nucleotide sequence: TGCAGCGTTGAAGAGTTTGGTGGACAGGGTTTGCCGAGCAATCAGCCCCAGCATTTT.

The chain recombines TRBV7-2 with TRBJ2-7, with D maybe TRBD1 (6 bases). Germline V CDR1 and CDR2: SGHTA, FQGNSA. Trimming stripped 5 bases from V and 5 bases from J, with 22 bases between. This CDR3 has 16 residues. The CDR3 protein is CASSLYPPQGTHEQYF. The CDR3 nucleotides are TGTGCCAGCAGCCTTTACCCCCCGCAGGGGACACACGAGCAGTACTTC.

V gene TRBV4-1 combines with J gene TRBJ1-1, with 9 bases lining up with TRBD1. This CDR3 spans 15 amino acids. J lost 4 bases, V lost 2 bases, and 5 bases had no gene match. Germline-derived CDR1 and CDR2 are MGHRA and YSYEKL. CDR3 region: CASSQRDRVGTEAFF. The DNA for the CDR3 is TGCGCCAGCAGCCAACGGGACAGGGTAGGCACTGAAGCTTTCTTT.